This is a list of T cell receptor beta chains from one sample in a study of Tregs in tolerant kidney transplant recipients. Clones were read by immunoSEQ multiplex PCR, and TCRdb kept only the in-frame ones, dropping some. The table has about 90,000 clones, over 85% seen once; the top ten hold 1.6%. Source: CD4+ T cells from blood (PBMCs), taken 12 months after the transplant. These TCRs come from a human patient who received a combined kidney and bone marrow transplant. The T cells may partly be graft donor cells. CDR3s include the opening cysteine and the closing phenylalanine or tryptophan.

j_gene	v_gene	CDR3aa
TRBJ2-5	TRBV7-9	CASSFPGLKARDETQYF
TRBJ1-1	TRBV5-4	CASSLQGNTEAFF
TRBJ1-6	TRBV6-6	CASSYKQNSPLHF
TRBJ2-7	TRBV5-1	CASSLGPGLAAYEQYF
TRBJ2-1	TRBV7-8	CASSLALLAGAYNEQFF
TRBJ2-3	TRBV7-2	CASSSTGVTDTQYF
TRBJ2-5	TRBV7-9	CASSLWRGIKETQYF
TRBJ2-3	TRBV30	CAWRRGQGGTDTQYF
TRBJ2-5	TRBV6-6	CASSRGGSGKETQYF
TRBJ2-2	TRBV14	CASSRLGGANTGELFF
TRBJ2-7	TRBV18	CASSPPRPRGSYEQYF
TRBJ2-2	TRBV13	CASSPWAPRAGELFF
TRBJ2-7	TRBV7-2	CASSLAGGGFEQYF
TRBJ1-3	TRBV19	CASTRTGTSSGNTIYF
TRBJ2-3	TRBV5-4	CASSSQRGSTDTQYF
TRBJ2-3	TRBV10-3	CAISLGQGGTDTQYF
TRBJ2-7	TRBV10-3	CAISESGSWREDYEQYF
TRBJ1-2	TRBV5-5	CASSPGLNYGYTF
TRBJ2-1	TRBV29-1	CSVNRGQAVVLNEQFF
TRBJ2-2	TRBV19	CASNPRSRILARNTGELFF
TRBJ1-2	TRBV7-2	CASSLSGGANYGYTF
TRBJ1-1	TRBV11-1	CASSLPPLNTEAFF
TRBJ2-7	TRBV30	CAWGPPIPYEQYF
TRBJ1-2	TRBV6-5	CASSPRPGLYGYTF
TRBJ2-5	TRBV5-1	CASSFRGNPQETQYF
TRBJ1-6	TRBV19	CASSTWGTLDSPLHF
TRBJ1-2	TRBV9	CASSVATTGWAYGYTF
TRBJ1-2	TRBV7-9	CASSLGGTGGYGYTF
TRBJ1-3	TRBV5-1	CASSLEGVSGNTIYF
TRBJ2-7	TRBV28	CASRSMYEQYF
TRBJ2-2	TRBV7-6	CASSLGFGGNTGELFF
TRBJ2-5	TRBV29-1	CSVERGLGETQYF
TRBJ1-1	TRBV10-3	CAISADRGTEAFF
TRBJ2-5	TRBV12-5	CASGLSAGGQETQYF
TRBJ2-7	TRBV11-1	CASSLGQVSYEQYF
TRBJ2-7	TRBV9	CASSVQGGARNEQYF
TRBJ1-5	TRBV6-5	CASSYRGRDQPQHF
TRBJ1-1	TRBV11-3	CASSLDSGDRTEAFF
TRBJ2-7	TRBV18	CASSPKRLAGAYEQYF
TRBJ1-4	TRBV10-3	CAISEGTGLEKLFF
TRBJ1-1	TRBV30	CAWSGRQVFMNTEAFF
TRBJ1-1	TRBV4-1	CASSQDQGNRVGVNTEAFF
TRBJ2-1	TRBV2	CASLSGRASYNEQFF
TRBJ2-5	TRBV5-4	CASSFLAGGPVETQYF